The TCR beta chain under discussion was sequenced for a study of response to subunit inactivated influenza vaccine. TCRdb reanalysed the RT-PCR reads using MiXCR and keeps one entry per CDR3 protein. The sample includes a few hundred thousand distinct CDR3 sequences, 7.2% of them seen just once. CDR3 length: 15 amino acids. With 6 bases clipped from V and 9 bases from J, the junction kept 11 bases outside the gene matches. The TCR was taken from a man aged 50-75 years who received an inactivated influenza vaccine. The chain is built from TRBV12-3 or TRBV12-4 and TRBJ2-7; 13 nucleotides align to TRBD2. This specimen was PBMCs from blood, taken roughly 24 months after vaccination. CDR3 DNA sequence: TGTGCCAGCAGGCCCCCCGGGACTAGCGGGAATGGGCAGTACTTC. Protein: CASRPPGTSGNGQYF.